This is a list of T cell receptor beta chains from one sample in a study of T cells after posttransplantation cyclophosphamide. The protocol was immunoSEQ multiplex PCR, while the TCRdb copy is restricted to in-frame clones and leaves out a portion. The sample yields 35,000 to 50,000 clones, about 90% seen once. The sample here was PBMCs, taken 55 to 70 days after allogeneic stem cell transplant with posttransplant cyclophosphamide. These receptors were taken from a male patient in his sixties or seventies who received an allogeneic stem cell transplant from a related donor and was CMV-positive. Some T cells may arise from the graft donor. Both conserved end residues are part of each CDR3. Each record gives: CDR3 DNA, CDR3 protein, J gene, V gene, D gene, clone size, CDR3 length. The D gene is left open where the match is weak. Only some rows state a clone size, as once, few, many or a class for expanded clones.

CDR3 DNA: TGTGCCAGCAGCGCTCGACAGTCCGGGGAGCTGTTTTTT
CDR3 protein: CASSARQSGELFF
J gene: TRBJ2-2
V gene: TRBV9
D gene: -
clone size: few
CDR3 length: 13

CDR3 DNA: TGTGCCAGCAGCCCACTTGCGAGTCCTGAAGCTTTCTTT
CDR3 protein: CASSPLASPEAFF
J gene: TRBJ1-1
V gene: TRBV13
D gene: -
clone size: -
CDR3 length: 13

CDR3 DNA: TGTGCCAGCAGATATAGGGACAGGGGACCGAACACTGAAGCTTTCTTT
CDR3 protein: CASRYRDRGPNTEAFF
J gene: TRBJ1-1
V gene: TRBV5-6
D gene: TRBD1
clone size: once
CDR3 length: 16

CDR3 DNA: TGCGCCAGCAGCGCAACCGGGACAGTCGGCACCGGGGAGCTGTTTTTT
CDR3 protein: CASSATGTVGTGELFF
J gene: TRBJ2-2
V gene: TRBV5-1
D gene: TRBD1
clone size: few
CDR3 length: 16

CDR3 DNA: TGTGCCAGCAGTTCCGCTAATAGCAATCAGCCCCAGCATTTT
CDR3 protein: CASSSANSNQPQHF
J gene: TRBJ1-5
V gene: TRBV6-5
D gene: -
clone size: -
CDR3 length: 14

CDR3 DNA: TGTGCCAGCAGCTTACGGGACTACACAGATACGCAGTATTTT
CDR3 protein: CASSLRDYTDTQYF
J gene: TRBJ2-3
V gene: TRBV11-2
D gene: TRBD2
clone size: -
CDR3 length: 14

CDR3 DNA: TGTGCCAGCAGCGACGCCAGGATTGGGAACACTGAAGCTTTCTTT
CDR3 protein: CASSDARIGNTEAFF
J gene: TRBJ1-1
V gene: TRBV9
D gene: -
clone size: once
CDR3 length: 15

CDR3 DNA: TGTGCCAGCAACAAGGGGGCACCCCAAGAGACCCAGTACTTC
CDR3 protein: CASNKGAPQETQYF
J gene: TRBJ2-5
V gene: TRBV5-4
D gene: TRBD1
clone size: -
CDR3 length: 14

CDR3 DNA: TGTGCCTCCGAAGAGGAGACCCAGTACTTC
CDR3 protein: CASEEETQYF
J gene: TRBJ2-5
V gene: TRBV30
D gene: -
clone size: -
CDR3 length: 10

CDR3 DNA: TGCGCCAGCAGACAGGGACAGGGGAGCACCGGGGAGCTGTTTTTT
CDR3 protein: CASRQGQGSTGELFF
J gene: TRBJ2-2
V gene: TRBV5-1
D gene: TRBD1
clone size: -
CDR3 length: 15

CDR3 DNA: TGTGCCTACAATCGGGACAGGCAAGAGACCCAGTACTTC
CDR3 protein: CAYNRDRQETQYF
J gene: TRBJ2-5
V gene: TRBV30
D gene: TRBD1
clone size: once
CDR3 length: 13

CDR3 DNA: TGTGCCAGCAGCTTGGGACAGGGTGGACAGCCCCAGCATTTT
CDR3 protein: CASSLGQGGQPQHF
J gene: TRBJ1-5
V gene: TRBV5-5
D gene: TRBD1
clone size: -
CDR3 length: 14

CDR3 DNA: TGTGCCAGCGCGTCAGATACAGGGGGCTATTGGACTGAAGCTTTCTTT
CDR3 protein: CASASDTGGYWTEAFF
J gene: TRBJ1-1
V gene: TRBV6-4
D gene: TRBD1
clone size: -
CDR3 length: 16

CDR3 DNA: TGCGCCAGCAGCTTGGGGGCGGGTCCGGAGACCCAGTACTTC
CDR3 protein: CASSLGAGPETQYF
J gene: TRBJ2-5
V gene: TRBV5-1
D gene: -
clone size: -
CDR3 length: 14

CDR3 DNA: TGTGCCAGCAGCTTAGTTCCCCAGGGGGGAATCTATGGCTACACCTTC
CDR3 protein: CASSLVPQGGIYGYTF
J gene: TRBJ1-2
V gene: TRBV7-9
D gene: TRBD1
clone size: -
CDR3 length: 16